This TCR beta chain was retrieved from a study of blood T cell repertoires in COVID-19. Generated by immunoSEQ multiplex PCR, the TCRdb table keeps only in-frame clones and is missing some. Of 250,000 to 300,000 clones in the sample, 85% to 90% were seen once. The V and J ends lost 3 bases and 6 bases, in that order; junction bases with no gene match: 7. CDR1 and CDR2 from the germline V gene are MNHEY and SMNVEV (reference sequence). CDR3 size: 15 residues. In this sample, this clone turned up once. Each participant's cohort was designated according to participant-reported clinical history. Contact with a PCR-confirmed or clinician-diagnosed COVID-19 case occurred within 2 weeks of entry.

The clonotype originates from a woman aged 50 to 60 who had been exposed to COVID-19. V usage is TRBV27 and J usage is TRBJ1-5; 8 bases fit TRBD1. The sequenced material came from PBMCs or T cells enriched from blood (not recorded which). CDR3 sequence reads: CASSFGRGQGQPQHF. The CDR3 nucleotides read TGTGCCAGCAGTTTCGGCAGGGGGCAGGGTCAGCCCCAGCATTTT.